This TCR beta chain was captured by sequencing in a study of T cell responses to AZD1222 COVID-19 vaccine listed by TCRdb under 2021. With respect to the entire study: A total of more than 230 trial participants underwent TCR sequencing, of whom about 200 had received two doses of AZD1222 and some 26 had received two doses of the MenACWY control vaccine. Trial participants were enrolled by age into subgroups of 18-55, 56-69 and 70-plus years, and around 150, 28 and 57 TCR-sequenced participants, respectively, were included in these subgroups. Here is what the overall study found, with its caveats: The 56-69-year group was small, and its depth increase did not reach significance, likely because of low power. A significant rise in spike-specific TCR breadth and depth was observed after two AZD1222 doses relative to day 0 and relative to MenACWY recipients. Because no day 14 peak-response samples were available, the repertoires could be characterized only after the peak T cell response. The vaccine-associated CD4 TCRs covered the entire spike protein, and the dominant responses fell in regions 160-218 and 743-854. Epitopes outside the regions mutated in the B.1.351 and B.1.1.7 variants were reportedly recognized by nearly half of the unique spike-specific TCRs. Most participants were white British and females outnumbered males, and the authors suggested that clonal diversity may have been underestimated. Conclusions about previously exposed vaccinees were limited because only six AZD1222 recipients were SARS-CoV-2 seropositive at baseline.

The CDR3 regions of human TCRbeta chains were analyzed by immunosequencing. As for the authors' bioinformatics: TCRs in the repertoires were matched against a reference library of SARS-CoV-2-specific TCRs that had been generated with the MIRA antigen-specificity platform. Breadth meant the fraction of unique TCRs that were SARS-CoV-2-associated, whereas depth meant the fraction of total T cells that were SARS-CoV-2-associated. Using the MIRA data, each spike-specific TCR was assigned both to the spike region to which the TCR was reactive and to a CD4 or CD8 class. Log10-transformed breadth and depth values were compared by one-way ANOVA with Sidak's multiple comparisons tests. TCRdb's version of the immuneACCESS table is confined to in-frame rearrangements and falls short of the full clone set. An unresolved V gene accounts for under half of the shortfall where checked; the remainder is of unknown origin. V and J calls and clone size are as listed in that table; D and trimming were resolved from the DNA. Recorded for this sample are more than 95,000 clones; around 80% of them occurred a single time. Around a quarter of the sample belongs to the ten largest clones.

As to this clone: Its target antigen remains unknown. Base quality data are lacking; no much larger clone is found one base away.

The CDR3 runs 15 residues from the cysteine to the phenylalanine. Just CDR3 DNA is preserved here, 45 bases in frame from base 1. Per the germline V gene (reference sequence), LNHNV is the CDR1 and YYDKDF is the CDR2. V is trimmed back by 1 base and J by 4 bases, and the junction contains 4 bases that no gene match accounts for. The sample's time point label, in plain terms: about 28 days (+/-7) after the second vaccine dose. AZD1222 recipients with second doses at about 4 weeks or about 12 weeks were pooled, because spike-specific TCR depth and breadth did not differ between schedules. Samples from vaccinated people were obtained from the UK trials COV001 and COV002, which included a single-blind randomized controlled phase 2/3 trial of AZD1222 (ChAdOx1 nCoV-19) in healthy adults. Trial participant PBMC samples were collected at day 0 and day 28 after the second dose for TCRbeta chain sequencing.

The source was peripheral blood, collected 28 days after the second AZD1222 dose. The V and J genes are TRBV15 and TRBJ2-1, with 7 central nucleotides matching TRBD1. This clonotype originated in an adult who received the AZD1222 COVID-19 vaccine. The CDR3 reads CATSRGGGDYNEQFF. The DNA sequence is TGTGCCACCAGCAGAGGAGGGGGCGATTACAATGAGCAGTTCTTC.